The sequence of this T cell receptor (beta chain) was determined in a study of neurological immune-mediated disorders. The cDNA was synthesized by 5'RACE incorporating 10-nucleotide random UMIs. Using its own MiXCR run on the 5' RACE reads, TCRdb lists one record per CDR3 protein. This sample has roughly 100,000 distinct CDR3 sequences; under 14% occur once, and the top ten carry approximately 3.1%. Time point: longitudinal time-point 3. The unsorted libraries were prepared from 2 million PBMCs (stored at -80 C). This clonotype has at least ten counts. Antigen specificity is unknown. Study-wide results and caveats: Subjects shared no identical expanded-clone CDR3 amino acid sequences, suggesting private TCR-beta repertoires in all groups. Levels of TCR clonal expansion peaked in HTLV-1-associated myelopathy and reached their lowest in multiple sclerosis, under those of healthy controls.

The CDR3 contains 16 residues. Germline assignment: CDR1 MNHEY and CDR2 SVGAGI. After removal of 3 bases from V and 7 bases from J, the junction contained 8 bases not matched to a gene. This sequence joins TRBV6-5 and TRBJ2-1, with 11 nucleotides matching TRBD1. The source is a female donor with HTLV-1-associated myelopathy (HAM/TSP). Sequencing was carried out using PBMCs. CDR3 sequence reads: CASSYFGQGARNEQFF. The CDR3 DNA reads as TGTGCCAGCAGTTATTTTGGACAGGGGGCTAGGAATGAGCAGTTCTTC.